These T cell receptor beta chains were read from a single sample in a study of T cell responses to AZD1222 COVID-19 vaccine. Clones were read by immunoSEQ multiplex PCR, and TCRdb kept only the in-frame ones, dropping some. The sample holds tens of thousands of clones, around 90% seen once. This sample comprised peripheral blood, obtained 28 days after the second AZD1222 dose. These receptors all stem from an adult who received the AZD1222 COVID-19 vaccine. Each CDR3 is given with its conserved first and last residue.

V gene: TRBV3-1/TRBV3-2; CDR3 protein: CASSQVPGADYGYTF
V gene: TRBV5-1; CDR3 protein: CASSPDRVSYNSPLHF
V gene: TRBV9; CDR3 protein: CASSVGDLFRNTEAFF
V gene: TRBV19; CDR3 protein: CASSMSPHDTLGGYTF
V gene: TRBV9; CDR3 protein: CASSVEGRGSGYTF
V gene: TRBV7-7; CDR3 protein: CASSPGLAETQYF
V gene: TRBV19; CDR3 protein: CASSDRISYNSPLHF
V gene: TRBV7-2; CDR3 protein: CASSFGQRLSNYGYTF
V gene: TRBV5-1; CDR3 protein: CASSLNQGQGAAEQFF
V gene: TRBV18; CDR3 protein: CASSTGTTPYEQYF
V gene: TRBV7-9; CDR3 protein: CASRTGTSKETQYF
V gene: TRBV2; CDR3 protein: CASTRLGRNSPLHF
V gene: TRBV6-5; CDR3 protein: CASSLDSEAFF
V gene: TRBV25-1; CDR3 protein: CASTPRIGTGILRAFF
V gene: TRBV5-1; CDR3 protein: CASSLAGYLTETQYF
V gene: TRBV6-5; CDR3 protein: CASSLLGSGGLEQYF
V gene: TRBV6-2/TRBV6-3; CDR3 protein: CASSYSIGGRTYEQYF
V gene: TRBV2; CDR3 protein: CASSEAAYYGYTF
V gene: TRBV19; CDR3 protein: CASSIIVAGDNEQFF
V gene: TRBV6-6; CDR3 protein: CASSLLSYRGSGNTIYF
V gene: TRBV14; CDR3 protein: CASSPPPRTGALDTQYF
V gene: TRBV27; CDR3 protein: CASSDRDSNQPQHF
V gene: TRBV9; CDR3 protein: CASSVEVGRGSTDTQYF
V gene: TRBV2; CDR3 protein: CASSERTVNQPQHF
V gene: TRBV7-9; CDR3 protein: CASSYRTSTNSPLHF
V gene: TRBV19; CDR3 protein: CASSIRDRGMNQPQHF
V gene: TRBV5-4; CDR3 protein: CASSLQGFLTDTQYF
V gene: TRBV18; CDR3 protein: CASSPDGVADTQYF
V gene: TRBV5-8; CDR3 protein: CASSLGGAQADTQYF
V gene: TRBV19; CDR3 protein: CASSPGQGYGYTF
V gene: TRBV2; CDR3 protein: CASRIGGNTEAFF
V gene: TRBV4-1; CDR3 protein: CASSPGLAGAGETQYF
V gene: TRBV23-1; CDR3 protein: CASSHRDRLTEAFF
V gene: TRBV19; CDR3 protein: CASSSLSSGANVLTF
V gene: TRBV11-2; CDR3 protein: CASSPGGGRGGGTEAFF
V gene: TRBV5-1; CDR3 protein: CASSLGRASGANVLTF
V gene: TRBV19; CDR3 protein: CAAGGPPTEAFF
V gene: TRBV19; CDR3 protein: CASSVTGPTGELFF
V gene: TRBV7-6; CDR3 protein: CASSLTEKLFF
V gene: TRBV19; CDR3 protein: CASSPRAGHTGELFF
V gene: TRBV5-1; CDR3 protein: CASSLAPNTNYGYTF
V gene: TRBV7-9; CDR3 protein: CASSLLATNTGELFF
V gene: TRBV28; CDR3 protein: CASTLYRFDGYTF
V gene: TRBV7-2; CDR3 protein: CASSLQGYNEQFF
V gene: TRBV18; CDR3 protein: CASSPLGQGASYEQYF
V gene: TRBV19; CDR3 protein: CASTDGHDNQPQHF
V gene: TRBV6-5; CDR3 protein: CASSYSGAESYGYTF
V gene: TRBV3-1/TRBV3-2; CDR3 protein: CASSQFLTEETQYF
V gene: TRBV6-4; CDR3 protein: CASSDSPASNYGYTF
V gene: TRBV7-3; CDR3 protein: CASSLTGLTTEAFF